This T cell receptor beta chain was documented in a study of shared clonotypes between healthy human individuals. Naive CD8 populations comprised CD45RO-negative cells positively selected for CCR7, excluding terminally differentiated effector memory CD45RA+ cells. The V and J ends lost 2 bases and 5 bases, in that order; junction bases with no gene match: 10. The V gene's germline CDR1 is MNHEY and CDR2 SMNVEV (reference sequence). The CDR3 totals 16 residues. Using around 200 ng DNA, about 29,000 T cell genomes, the sorted-subset replicate PCRs were run. Produced via immunoSEQ multiplex PCR; TCRdb's table is partial and in-frame only. This sample has roughly 2.1 million clones, with 85% to 95% found just once.

This TCR derives from a man in his late teens or twenties in good health. Some clones in this sample may be carry-over from other donors' samples. Sequencing was performed on naive CD8+ T cells from PBMCs. The J gene is TRBJ2-7, the V gene TRBV27; 9 bases are a match to TRBD1. The CDR3 region has the DNA TGTGCCAGCAGTTTAAGCCCCGGGACAGGGTACCACGAGCAGTACTTC. Translated, it gives CASSLSPGTGYHEQYF.